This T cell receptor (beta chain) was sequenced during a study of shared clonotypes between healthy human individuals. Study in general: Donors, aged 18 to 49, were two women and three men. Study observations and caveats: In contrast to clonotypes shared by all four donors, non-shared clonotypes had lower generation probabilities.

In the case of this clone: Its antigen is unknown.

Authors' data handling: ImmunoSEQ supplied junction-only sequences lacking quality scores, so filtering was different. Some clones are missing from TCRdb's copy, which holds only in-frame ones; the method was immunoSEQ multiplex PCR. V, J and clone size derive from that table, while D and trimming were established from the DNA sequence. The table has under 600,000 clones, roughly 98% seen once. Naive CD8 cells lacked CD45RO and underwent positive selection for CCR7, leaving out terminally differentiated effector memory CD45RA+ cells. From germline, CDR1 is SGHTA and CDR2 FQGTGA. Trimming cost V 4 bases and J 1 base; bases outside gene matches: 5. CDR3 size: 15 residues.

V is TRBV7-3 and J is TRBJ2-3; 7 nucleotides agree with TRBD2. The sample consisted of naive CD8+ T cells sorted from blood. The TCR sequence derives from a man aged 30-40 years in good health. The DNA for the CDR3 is TGTGCCAGCAGCTCAAGCGGGGTCCGCACAGATACGCAGTATTTT. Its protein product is CASSSSGVRTDTQYF.